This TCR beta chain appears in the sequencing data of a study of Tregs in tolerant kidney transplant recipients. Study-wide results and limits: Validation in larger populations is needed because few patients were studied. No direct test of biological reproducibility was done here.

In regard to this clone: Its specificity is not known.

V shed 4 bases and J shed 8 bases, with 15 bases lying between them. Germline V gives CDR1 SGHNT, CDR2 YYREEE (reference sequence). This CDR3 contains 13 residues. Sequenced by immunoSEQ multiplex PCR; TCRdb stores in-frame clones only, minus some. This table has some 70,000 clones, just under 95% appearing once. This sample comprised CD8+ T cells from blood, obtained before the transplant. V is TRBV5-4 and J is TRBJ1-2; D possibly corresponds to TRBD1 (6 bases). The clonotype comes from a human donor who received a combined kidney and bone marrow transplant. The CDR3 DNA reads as TGTGCCAGCAGCCCCGGGGGGGGCGACGGCTACACCTTC. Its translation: CASSPGGGDGYTF.